Listed here are 30 T cell receptor beta chains from one sample, sequenced in a study of post-analysis software for immune sequencing data. Study-wide points: Roughly five TRBV segments appeared more often in patients than in controls, and TRBV5-6, TRBV5-1 and TRBV20-1 were among these.

Incorporated into the TCR beta cDNA libraries were unique molecular identifiers, which served to reduce PCR and sequencing biases. TCRdb used MiXCR to reprocess the PCR reads, holding one entry per CDR3 protein. Seen here are 750,000 to 950,000 distinct CDR3 sequences, approximately 53% observed once, and the top ten hold under 6%. Their target antigens are unknown. The sample consisted of blood. Receptor source: a girl aged 10-17 years with multiple sclerosis.

The chain has TRBV15 and TRBJ1-1, with TRBD1 as a possible D gene (5 bases). The CDR3 totals 16 residues. V dropped 0 bases and J dropped 0 bases, with 11 bases sitting between them. Germline assignment: CDR1 LNHNV and CDR2 YYDKDF (reference sequence). CDR3 in amino acids: CATSRDRQGLNTEAFF. Here the CDR3 DNA reads TGTGCCACCAGCAGAGATCGTCAGGGTCTGAACACTGAAGCTTTCTTT.

The chain combines TRBV15 with TRBJ2-7; 13 bases are a match to TRBD2. The CDR3 consists of 15 residues. Germline CDR1 is LNHNV and CDR2 is YYDKDF (reference sequence). V shed 3 bases and J 1 base; nucleotides not matched to a gene: 0. The CDR3 sequence is CATSRGLAGSYEQYF. The CDR3 nucleotides read TGTGCCACCAGCAGGGGACTAGCGGGATCCTACGAGCAGTACTTC. The complete variable domain, with remaining parts taken from reference TRBV15 and TRBJ2-7, reads DAMVIQNPRYQVTQFGKPVTLSCSQTLNHNVMYWYQQKSSQAPKLLFHYYDKDFNNEADTPDNFQSRRPNTSFCFLDIRSPGLGDTAMYLCATSRGLAGSYEQYFGPGTRLTVT.

This clonotype occurred a few times. This chain joins TRBV12-3 or TRBV12-4 and TRBJ2-1, with 7 nucleotides matching TRBD1. V lost 5 bases, J lost 9 bases, and 7 bases stayed unmatched. The CDR3 has 13 residues. This CDR3 reads CASSLPTGSEQFF. The CDR3 DNA reads TGTGCCAGCAGTCTCCCGACAGGGTCTGAGCAGTTCTTC.

The chain uses TRBV5-1 and TRBJ2-7; D gene unclear. The CDR3 spans 15 residues. Germline-derived CDR1 and CDR2 are SGHRS and YFSETQ. V was pared by 0 bases and J by 3 bases, with 13 bases between. The CDR3 sequence is CASSLDGTFFYEQYF. CDR3 DNA: TGCGCCAGCAGCTTGGATGGCACATTTTTCTACGAGCAGTACTTC.

V is TRBV5-1 and J is TRBJ2-7; D is possibly TRBD1 (5 bases). V lost 4 bases, J lost 5 bases, and 25 bases lay in between. Germline values: CDR1 SGHRS, CDR2 YFSETQ. The CDR3 spans 17 residues. The CDR3 DNA reads TGCGCCAGCAGCGGATCAGGGATTGAGGTCTCCATAAACGAGCAGTACTTC. Translated, it gives CASSGSGIEVSINEQYF.

This clonotype was recorded a few times. The chain couples TRBV6-5 to TRBJ2-3; D is ambiguous. Trimming took 6 bases from V and 7 from J, leaving 8 bases between them. Germline V gene lookup returns CDR1 MNHEY and CDR2 SVGAGI. This CDR3 spans 11 amino acids. CDR3 sequence (DNA): TGTGCCAGCAGGTCGGGCTATACGCAGTATTTT. The encoded protein is CASRSGYTQYF.

The chain employs TRBV14 and TRBJ2-1, with 13 bases matching TRBD2. The CDR3 spans 17 residues. Trimming at V came to 1 base and at J to 7 bases, leaving 7 bases not matched to a gene. Germline loops: CDR1 SGHDN, CDR2 FVKESK. CDR3 DNA: TGTGCCAGCAGCCAAGGAACTAGCGGGGGGGCTAGGAATGAGCAGTTCTTC. It specifies CASSQGTSGGARNEQFF.

This CDR3 is CASSLERAGGLNEQFF. CDR3 DNA sequence: TGCGCCAGCAGCTTGGAACGAGCGGGGGGGCTCAATGAGCAGTTCTTC. This rearrangement joins TRBV5-1 to TRBJ2-1, with 10 bases aligning to TRBD2. CDR3 length: 16 residues. From germline, CDR1 is SGHRS and CDR2 YFSETQ. The ends lost 0 bases at V and 6 bases at J; junction bases unmatched: 6. The whole variable domain, filled in from reference TRBV5-1 and TRBJ2-1, reads KAGVTQTPRYLIKTRGQQVTLSCSPISGHRSVSWYQQTPGQGLQFLFEYFSETQRNKGNFPGRFSGRQFSNSRSEMNVSTLELGDSALYLCASSLERAGGLNEQFFGPGTRLTVL.

In this sample, this clonotype turned up once. The gene calls are TRBV7-2 and TRBJ2-3; D is undetermined. Germline-derived CDR1 and CDR2 are SGHTA and FQGNSA. With 1 base removed from V and 2 bases from J, the gap between germline ends came to 10 bases. The CDR3 has 15 residues. The CDR3 sequence is CASSLDTHFTDTQYF. The CDR3 DNA reads as TGTGCCAGCAGCTTAGACACGCACTTCACAGATACGCAGTATTTT. The variable domain in full, with the rest retrieved from reference TRBV7-2 and TRBJ2-3, is GAGVSQSPSNKVTEKGKDVELRCDPISGHTALYWYRQSLGQGLEFLIYFQGNSAPDKSGLPSDRFSAERTGGSVSTLTIQRTQQEDSAVYLCASSLDTHFTDTQYFGPGTRLTVL.

The chain employs TRBV20-1 and TRBJ1-1; D not resolved. The CDR3 has 15 residues. V dropped 1 base and J dropped 1 base, with 13 bases sitting between them. CDR1 is DFQATT, CDR2 SNEGSKA, per germline (reference sequence). The CDR3 sequence is CSARGSVGRNTEAFF. DNA for the CDR3: TGCAGTGCTAGAGGTTCGGTGGGCAGGAACACTGAAGCTTTCTTT.

The J gene is TRBJ1-5, the V gene TRBV7-9, with 7 bases identical to TRBD1. The germline V gene encodes CDR1 SEHNR and CDR2 FQNEAQ (reference sequence). J gave up 10 bases and V 5 bases, and 11 bases lay outside the gene matches. CDR3 length equals 14 residues. CDR3: CASSPQTGFDPQHF. Written as DNA, the CDR3 is TGTGCCAGCAGCCCTCAGACAGGGTTTGACCCCCAGCATTTT. The full variable domain, rest sourced from reference TRBV7-9 and TRBJ1-5, is DTGVSQNPRHKITKRGQNVTFRCDPISEHNRLYWYRQTLGQGPEFLTYFQNEAQLEKSRLLSDRFSAERPKGSFSTLEIQRTEQGDSAMYLCASSPQTGFDPQHFGDGTRLSIL.

The genes are TRBV5-1 and TRBJ1-2; TRBD1 agrees at 9 bases. J was trimmed by 8 bases and V by 4 bases; bases with no gene match: 6. This CDR3 is built from 13 residues. Germline loops: CDR1 SGHRS, CDR2 YFSETQ. The CDR3 DNA follows: TGCGCCAGCAGCCTCCGGACAGGGGAAGGCTACACCTTC. Translated, it gives CASSLRTGEGYTF.

The rearrangement joins TRBV20-1 to TRBJ1-4; D ambiguous. The CDR3 consists of 13 residues. The germline V gene has CDR1 DFQATT and CDR2 SNEGSKA (reference sequence). V was trimmed by 1 base and J by 0 bases, leaving 3 bases between them. The CDR3: CSARAATNEKLFF. The CDR3 nucleotides are TGCAGTGCTAGAGCCGCAACTAATGAAAAACTGTTTTTT.

The chain joins TRBV9 to TRBJ2-7; 10 bases are a match to TRBD2. The CDR3 is 16 amino acids. V lost 0 bases, J lost 3 bases, and 6 bases stayed unmatched. Germline V gene data show CDR1 as SGDLS and CDR2 as YYNGEE. In DNA, the CDR3 is TGTGCCAGCAGCGTAGATGCTAGCGGGGGTGTCTACGAGCAGTACTTC. It specifies CASSVDASGGVYEQYF. The whole variable domain, remainder taken from reference TRBV9 and TRBJ2-7, is DSGVTQTPKHLITATGQRVTLRCSPRSGDLSVYWYQQSLDQGLQFLIQYYNGEERAKGNILERFSAQQFPDLHSELNLSSLELGDSALYFCASSVDASGGVYEQYFGPGTRLTVT.

This clonotype was seen more than once but under ten times. The chain uses TRBV7-3 and TRBJ2-1; 7 nucleotides match TRBD2. The germline gives CDR1 SGHTA, CDR2 FQGTGA. V lost 0 bases to trimming and J lost 4 bases; unmatched junction nucleotides: 6. CDR3 length: 16 residues. This CDR3 is CASSLTGREPYNEQFF. DNA for the CDR3: TGTGCCAGCAGCTTAACGGGGCGGGAGCCTTACAATGAGCAGTTCTTC.

This chain links TRBV5-1 with TRBJ2-7; the D gene is possibly TRBD1 (6 bases). The J call may be wrong; the DNA end is better matched by TRBJ2-5. The CDR3 is 14 amino acids. Germline lookup yields CDR1 SGHRS and CDR2 YFSETQ. CDR3 amino acids: CASSTRTAQETQYF. CDR3 bases: TGCGCCAGCAGCACCCGGACAGCCCAAGAGACCCAGTACTTC.

There are a few counts of this clonotype. This rearrangement joins TRBV29-1 to TRBJ2-5, with D unresolved. Gene TRBJ2-7 matches the end of the DNA better, so the J call may be wrong. Per the germline V gene, CDR1 is SQVTM and CDR2 is ANQGSEA. The length of the CDR3 is 18 residues. CDR3 bases: TGCAGCGTTGATCGTTTAACCGGGCCGCACCATCTTACCGCCGAGCAGTACTTC. Its translation: CSVDRLTGPHHLTAEQYF.

The J gene is TRBJ1-2, the V gene TRBV20-1; 7 bases agree with TRBD1. The CDR3 has 14 amino acids. V was clipped by 5 bases and J by 5 bases; unmatched bases: 11. CDR1 is DFQATT and CDR2 is SNEGSKA in the germline V gene (reference sequence). In nucleotides, the CDR3 is TGCAGTGCTGGCCTAATACGGACAGGATATGGCTACACCTTC. Translating it yields CSAGLIRTGYGYTF.

The chain carries TRBV12-3 or TRBV12-4 and TRBJ2-3; 12 bases are shared with TRBD2. This CDR3 contains 15 residues. After removal of 8 bases from V and 4 bases from J, the junction contained 7 bases not matched to a gene. The CDR3 sequence is CASACSSGRADTQYF. The DNA of the CDR3 is TGTGCCAGCGCCTGCTCTAGCGGGAGGGCAGATACGCAGTATTTT.

This rearrangement joins TRBV20-1 to TRBJ2-1; D is ambiguous. The CDR3 loop spans 12 amino acids. CDR1 and CDR2 from the germline V gene are DFQATT and SNEGSKA (reference sequence). CDR3 region: CSARTDYNEQFF. In DNA form, the CDR3 reads TGCAGCGCGCGGACGGATTACAATGAGCAGTTCTTC.

Regarding this clonotype: An end of the junction differs from the germline gene, which may be a read error. This chain connects TRBV5-1 to TRBJ2-1; 10 nucleotides match TRBD2. Germline lookup yields CDR1 SGHRS and CDR2 YFSETQ. The CDR3 runs to 15 residues. CDR3 protein: CVSSLGTSDTNEQFF. CDR3 in DNA: TGCGTCAGCAGCTTGGGGACTAGCGATACGAATGAGCAGTTCTTC.

V and J are TRBV29-1 and TRBJ2-7, with D possibly being TRBD1 (5 bases). Germline CDR1 SQVTM, CDR2 ANQGSEA. V was trimmed by 3 bases and J by 1 base, leaving 10 bases between them. This CDR3 is built from 13 residues. The CDR3 DNA is TGCAGCGTTGAGTTTACAGGATCCTACGAGCAGTACTTC. Amino acid sequence: CSVEFTGSYEQYF.

The CDR3 DNA reads TGTGCCAGCAGCTTAGTCCCGGGAGGAGGTCCCAAAAACATTCAGTACTTC. This gives the protein CASSLVPGGGPKNIQYF. The genes are TRBV7-9 and TRBJ2-4, with 7 nucleotides matching TRBD2. The J segment lost 2 bases and the V segment lost 1 base, leaving 8 bases of the junction unmatched. CDR3 size: 17 residues. CDR1 and CDR2 (germline): SEHNR, FQNEAQ (reference sequence). The whole variable domain, filled in from reference TRBV7-9 and TRBJ2-4, reads DTGVSQNPRHKITKRGQNVTFRCDPISEHNRLYWYRQTLGQGPEFLTYFQNEAQLEKSRLLSDRFSAERPKGSFSTLEIQRTEQGDSAMYLCASSLVPGGGPKNIQYFGAGTRLSVL.

J is TRBJ1-2 and V is TRBV11-2; D perhaps matches TRBD1 (5 bases). The V end lost 5 bases, the J end lost 0 bases, and 10 bases lay between the germline ends. Germline V gene lookup returns CDR1 SGHAT and CDR2 FQNNGV. This CDR3 comprises 14 residues. The CDR3 sequence: CASSAGVANYGYTF. Written as DNA, the CDR3 is TGTGCCAGCAGCGCGGGGGTAGCTAACTATGGCTACACCTTC.

The genes are TRBV7-2 and TRBJ2-7, with 9 positions matching TRBD2. The germline gives CDR1 SGHTA, CDR2 FQGNSA. The J segment lost 2 bases and the V segment lost 5 bases, leaving 13 bases of the junction unmatched. CDR3 length equals 17 residues. CDR3 sequence: CASSRLTFSGGAYEQYF. Here the CDR3 DNA reads TGTGCCAGCAGCCGCTTAACATTTAGCGGGGGAGCCTACGAGCAGTACTTC.

This chain uses TRBV21-1 with TRBJ2-7; the D segment call TRBD2 is taken from the table without a DNA check. TRBV21-1 is recorded as a pseudogene. The CDR3 sequence is 14 residues long. In DNA form, the CDR3 reads TGTGCCAGCAGCAATTTGTGGGCCCGCTACGAGCAGTACTTC. Translation: CASSNLWARYEQYF.

This chain uses TRBV21-1 with TRBJ2-3. TRBV21-1 is a pseudogene segment. This CDR3 has 15 amino acids. The CDR3 loop is CASSKRRGCTDTQYF. The DNA for the CDR3 is TGTGCCAGCAGCAAGAGGAGAGGCTGCACAGATACGCAGTATTTT.

This chain joins TRBV29-1 and TRBJ2-1; D call uncertain. V gave up 8 bases and J gave up 7 bases, with 9 bases separating them. This CDR3 has 10 amino acids. Germline assignment: CDR1 SQVTM and CDR2 ANQGSEA. The chain's CDR3 is CSSWENEQFF. CDR3 DNA: TGCAGCTCCTGGGAAAATGAGCAGTTCTTC.

The chain is built from TRBV20-1 and TRBJ2-4, with 9 bases lining up with TRBD2. The germline V gene encodes CDR1 DFQATT and CDR2 SNEGSKA (reference sequence). This CDR3 region has 14 residues. With V trimmed by 2 bases and J by 2 bases, 1 base remained unmatched. CDR3 sequence reads: CSARTSGPKNIQYF. As DNA, the CDR3 is TGCAGTGCTAGAACTAGCGGGCCCAAAAACATTCAGTACTTC.

This chain links TRBV7-2 with TRBJ1-2; 7 bases map to TRBD1. V shed 4 bases, J shed 6 bases, and the junction held 8 bases outside the gene matches. The CDR3 runs to 14 residues. Germline values: CDR1 SGHTA, CDR2 FQGNSA. In DNA form, the CDR3 reads TGTGCCAGCAGCTCCTCGACAGGGAACCATGGCTACACCTTC. This sequence encodes CASSSSTGNHGYTF.